This entry lists 28 T cell receptor beta chains sequenced from one sample in a study of CD8 T cells in ankylosing spondylitis. Regarding the study as a whole: Among TCR beta sequences, a motif of eight highly homologous variants appeared characteristic of ankylosing spondylitis blood.

No antigen has been assigned to these receptors. TCRdb re-called the 5' RACE reads through MiXCR, storing one row per CDR3 protein. The data show about 700,000 distinct CDR3 sequences, under 20% seen once. Sequencing was done on a sample of blood, either unsorted or a sorted T cell fraction (not recorded which). The origin of the receptors is a male donor with ankylosing spondylitis.

V usage is TRBV10-3 and J usage is TRBJ1-6, with 8 bases identical to TRBD1. CDR1 and CDR2 from the germline V gene are ENHRY and SYGVKD. The trim removed 10 bases at V and 5 bases at J, leaving 4 bases unmatched. This CDR3 comprises 13 residues. The DNA for the CDR3 is TGTGCCAGTAAGGGACAGGATAATTCACCCCTCCACTTT. The encoded protein is CASKGQDNSPLHF.

In this sample, this clonotype turned up once. The chain employs TRBV27 and TRBJ2-7, with D possibly being TRBD1 (6 bases). This CDR3 region has 14 residues. Trimming cost V 2 bases and J 7 bases, with 15 bases left between them. Germline assignment: CDR1 MNHEY and CDR2 SMNVEV (reference sequence). The CDR3 nucleotides read TGTGCCAGCAGTTTACTACAGGGTCCCTGGGAGCAGTACTTC. Translated, it gives CASSLLQGPWEQYF.

The chain is built from TRBV6-5 and TRBJ2-3, with a weak D call TRBD2 (6 bases). The CDR3 consists of 19 residues. Germline V lookup: CDR1 MNHEY, CDR2 SVGAGI. V shed 2 bases and J shed 1 base, with 22 bases lying between them. As DNA, the CDR3 is TGTGCCAGCAGTTACACCCTGAGGAGGGCCGGGGAGGGCACAGATACGCAGTATTTT. Translating gives CASSYTLRRAGEGTDTQYF.

This chain connects TRBV12-3 or TRBV12-4 to TRBJ2-5; no definite D call. V lost 4 bases and J 3 bases, leaving 9 bases between the germline ends. The CDR3 runs to 13 residues. Written as DNA, the CDR3 is TGTGCCAGCAGTTCTTCATGGGAAGAGACCCAGTACTTC. Residues: CASSSSWEETQYF.

This clonotype has a count of ten or more. The genes are TRBV20-1 and TRBJ2-7; 11 nucleotides align to TRBD2. This CDR3 is 17 amino acids long. After removal of 0 bases from V and 4 bases from J, the junction contained 11 bases not matched to a gene. CDR1 is DFQATT, CDR2 SNEGSKA, per germline (reference sequence). In nucleotides, the CDR3 is TGCAGTGCTAGAGACAAGGAGACTAGCGGGACTACTTACGAGCAGTACTTC. Protein: CSARDKETSGTTYEQYF.

The J gene is TRBJ1-6, the V gene TRBV7-9; 8 bases align to TRBD1. The CDR3 is made up of 15 amino acids. Trimming at V came to 5 bases and at J to 7 bases, leaving 7 bases not matched to a gene. Germline-derived CDR1 and CDR2 are SEHNR and FQNEAQ (reference sequence). CDR3 protein: CASSPGDRKNSPLHF. Written as DNA, the CDR3 is TGTGCCAGCAGCCCGGGGGACAGGAAAAATTCACCCCTCCACTTT.

The J gene is TRBJ2-7, the V gene TRBV9; D is possibly TRBD2 (6 bases). Trimming cost V 6 bases and J 2 bases, with 15 bases left between them. The CDR3 has 14 residues. Looked up from germline, CDR1 is SGDLS and CDR2 is YYNGEE. CDR3 protein: CASNSGDWTYEQYF. CDR3 nucleotide sequence: TGTGCCAGCAATTCCGGGGACTGGACCTACGAGCAGTACTTC.

The chain couples TRBV12-3 or TRBV12-4 to TRBJ2-7, with D tentatively TRBD1 or TRBD2 (5 bases each). Trimming shortened V by 1 base and J by 5 bases, and 12 bases separated the two germline ends. The length of the CDR3 is 14 residues. CDR3 protein: CASSLDGAGDEQYF. The CDR3 DNA is TGTGCCAGCAGTTTAGACGGGGCCGGAGACGAGCAGTACTTC.

This clonotype has more than one count but fewer than ten. The chain couples TRBV9 to TRBJ2-3; D unclear. Germline values: CDR1 SGDLS, CDR2 YYNGEE. The CDR3 is 15 residues long. Between the trimmed V and J ends, which lost 0 bases and 5 bases, there was a span of 13 bases. CDR3 in amino acids: CASSVGRITLDTQYF. DNA for the CDR3: TGTGCCAGCAGCGTAGGACGGATAACCCTAGATACGCAGTATTTT.

This chain uses TRBV27 with TRBJ2-3; 8 bases line up with TRBD2. The germline V gene encodes CDR1 MNHEY and CDR2 SMNVEV (reference sequence). CDR3 length: 14 residues. J lost 4 bases, V lost 5 bases, and 5 bases had no gene match. CDR3 in DNA: TGTGCCAGCAGTCAACGAGCGGGGGCAGATACGCAGTATTTT. Amino acids: CASSQRAGADTQYF.

The genes are TRBV20-1 and TRBJ2-1; 10 bases match TRBD2. This CDR3 is built from 19 residues. V shed 6 bases and J 5 bases; nucleotides not matched to a gene: 22. The V gene's germline CDR1 is DFQATT and CDR2 SNEGSKA (reference sequence). As DNA, the CDR3 is TGCAGTGCCACAAAGGGTACTAGCGGGACTTGGCTGGGAAACAATGAGCAGTTCTTC. It codes for CSATKGTSGTWLGNNEQFF.

This clonotype has more than one count but fewer than ten. The chain joins TRBV10-3 to TRBJ1-2; TRBD1 might be the D (6 bases). The V and J ends lost 2 bases and 4 bases respectively, with 11 bases between them. CDR3 length equals 14 residues. Per germline, CDR1 ENHRY and CDR2 SYGVKD. The CDR3 is CAISERQEVYGYTF. The CDR3 DNA is TGTGCCATCAGTGAGAGACAGGAGGTCTATGGCTACACCTTC.

The chain combines TRBV3-1 with TRBJ1-1; 8 bases align to TRBD1. CDR3 length equals 14 residues. Trimming removed 2 bases from V and 4 bases from J; junction bases left unmatched: 3. From germline, CDR1 is LGHDT and CDR2 YNNKEL (reference sequence). CDR3 sequence reads: CASSQSTGGTEAFF. For the CDR3, the DNA is TGTGCCAGCAGCCAATCCACAGGGGGCACTGAAGCTTTCTTT.

This clonotype appeared a few times. This rearrangement joins TRBV19 to TRBJ1-2; possibly TRBD1 for D (5 bases). V gave up 0 bases and J gave up 4 bases, with 15 bases separating them. This CDR3 is 16 amino acids long. Germline CDR1 LNHDA, CDR2 SQIVND (reference sequence). CDR3 sequence reads: CASSIDLDRIRYGYTF. The CDR3 DNA is TGTGCCAGTAGTATAGATCTCGACAGAATACGCTATGGCTACACCTTC.

This rearrangement joins TRBV4-1 to TRBJ2-1, with 12 nucleotides matching TRBD2. The V and J ends lost 3 bases and 6 bases, in that order; junction bases with no gene match: 9. The length of the CDR3 is 17 residues. Looked up from germline, CDR1 is MGHRA and CDR2 is YSYEKL. In nucleotides, the CDR3 is TGCGCCAGCAGCCATGGGCTACTAGCGGGGGGCCTCAATGAGCAGTTCTTC. The encoded protein is CASSHGLLAGGLNEQFF.

This rearrangement joins TRBV29-1 to TRBJ2-7, with D tentatively TRBD1 (6 bases). V gave up 2 bases and J gave up 3 bases, with 20 bases separating them. The germline V gene encodes CDR1 SQVTM and CDR2 ANQGSEA. The CDR3 totals 16 residues. DNA of the CDR3: TGCAGCGTTGAATCAACACAGGGAGAGGGCCACTACGAGCAGTACTTC. Amino acids: CSVESTQGEGHYEQYF.

V gene TRBV7-9 combines with J gene TRBJ2-1; D call uncertain. CDR1 is SEHNR and CDR2 is FQNEAQ in the germline V gene (reference sequence). V dropped 4 bases and J dropped 0 bases, with 13 bases sitting between them. The CDR3 sequence is 16 residues long. CDR3 sequence reads: CASSSLSASSYNEQFF. Written as DNA, the CDR3 is TGTGCCAGCAGCTCCCTCTCTGCCAGCTCCTACAATGAGCAGTTCTTC.

This clonotype has only a few counts. The chain uses TRBV5-1 and TRBJ2-5; 11 bases are shared with TRBD2. The CDR3 has 17 residues. The germline V gene has CDR1 SGHRS and CDR2 YFSETQ. V lost 4 bases to trimming and J lost 3 bases; unmatched junction nucleotides: 11. Here the CDR3 DNA reads TGCGCCAGCAGCCCCAGACCCGGACTAGCGGGCGAAGAGACCCAGTACTTC. This sequence encodes CASSPRPGLAGEETQYF.

This clonotype was counted only a few times. In DNA form, the CDR3 reads TGTGCCAGCAGTTCCCCCGGGACAGTAAGCAATCAGCCCCAGCATTTT. Protein: CASSSPGTVSNQPQHF. The rearrangement uses TRBV28 and TRBJ1-5, with 7 bases lining up with TRBD1. With 4 bases clipped from V and 1 base from J, the junction kept 7 bases outside the gene matches. There are 16 residues in the CDR3. CDR1 is MDHEN and CDR2 is SYDVKM in the germline V gene.

This clonotype has only a few counts. The chain carries TRBV10-3 and TRBJ2-1, with a possible D match to TRBD2 (6 bases). Germline V gene data show CDR1 as ENHRY and CDR2 as SYGVKD. Trimming took off 5 bases at V and 7 bases at J, with 21 bases between the two ends. The CDR3 runs to 16 residues. The chain's CDR3 is CAISPSEGGRWNEQFF. Here the CDR3 DNA reads TGTGCCATCAGTCCTAGCGAGGGTGGGCGGTGGAATGAGCAGTTCTTC.

CDR3 residues: CASSFSGGSNQPQHF. In DNA form, the CDR3 reads TGTGCCAGCAGTTTTTCAGGGGGAAGCAATCAGCCCCAGCATTTT. The chain couples TRBV28 to TRBJ1-5, with 7 bases that match TRBD1. Looked up from germline, CDR1 is MDHEN and CDR2 is SYDVKM. CDR3 size: 15 residues. V trimming: 3 bases; J trimming: 1 base; junction bases outside the gene matches: 3.

This clonotype was found a few times. The J gene is TRBJ1-3, the V gene TRBV4-2, with D possibly TRBD1 on 5 matching bases. The CDR3 is 13 residues long. Per the germline V gene, CDR1 is LGHNA and CDR2 is YNFKEQ. V dropped 0 bases and J dropped 8 bases, with 8 bases sitting between them. The CDR3 region has the DNA TGTGCCAGCAGCCAAGATGTGGGGCACACCATATATTTT. Translated, it gives CASSQDVGHTIYF.

The sample holds a few counts of this clonotype. The genes are TRBV6-1 and TRBJ2-2, with TRBD2 matching over 12 bases. V lost 8 bases to trimming and J lost 3 bases; unmatched junction nucleotides: 16. In germline, CDR1 is MNHNS, CDR2 SASEGT. The CDR3 spans 19 residues. CDR3: CASGGGTRLAGVDTGELFF. The CDR3 DNA reads TGTGCCAGCGGTGGCGGGACGAGACTAGCGGGAGTAGACACCGGGGAGCTGTTTTTT.

This clonotype was counted a few times. This chain links TRBV29-1 with TRBJ2-1; 8 bases fit TRBD1. CDR1 SQVTM and CDR2 ANQGSEA come from the germline V gene. The trim removed 5 bases at V and 2 bases at J, leaving 8 bases unmatched. This CDR3 is 15 amino acids long. The CDR3 loop is CSVLGVDRAYNEQFF. CDR3 DNA: TGCAGCGTTTTGGGAGTGGACAGGGCCTACAATGAGCAGTTCTTC.

This clonotype appeared a single time. The rearrangement joins TRBV5-1 to TRBJ2-1; TRBD2 matches at 9 bases. Germline CDR1 SGHRS, CDR2 YFSETQ. The V gene end was trimmed by 0 bases and the J gene end by 4 bases; junction bases not matched to a gene: 2. This CDR3 comprises 15 residues. The CDR3 spells CASSLGGREYNEQFF. For the CDR3, the DNA is TGCGCCAGCAGCTTGGGCGGGAGGGAATACAATGAGCAGTTCTTC.

The rearrangement uses TRBV19 and TRBJ1-3; TRBD1 is a possible D gene (6 bases). V lost 6 bases, J lost 3 bases, and 9 bases lay in between. The CDR3 has 13 residues. Germline values: CDR1 LNHDA, CDR2 SQIVND (reference sequence). CDR3 loop: CASRRTDGNTIYF. The DNA of the CDR3 is TGTGCCAGTAGGAGGACAGATGGAAACACCATATATTTT.

The chain links TRBV27 to TRBJ2-2, with 7 positions matching TRBD1. The CDR3 extends over 14 amino acids. Germline CDR1 is MNHEY and CDR2 is SMNVEV (reference sequence). The trim removed 3 bases at V and 6 bases at J, leaving 4 bases unmatched. The CDR3 reads CASSLGDSSGELFF. In nucleotides, the CDR3 is TGTGCCAGCAGTTTGGGGGACAGTTCCGGGGAGCTGTTTTTT.

This clonotype has a handful of counts. The chain recombines TRBV5-1 with TRBJ2-5, with a possible D match to TRBD1 (6 bases). V was trimmed by 5 bases and J by 4 bases, leaving 15 bases between them. Germline V gives CDR1 SGHRS, CDR2 YFSETQ. The CDR3 spans 14 residues. CDR3 protein: CASRAGVVVETQYF. For the CDR3, the DNA is TGCGCCAGCAGAGCAGGGGTTGTGGTAGAGACCCAGTACTTC.